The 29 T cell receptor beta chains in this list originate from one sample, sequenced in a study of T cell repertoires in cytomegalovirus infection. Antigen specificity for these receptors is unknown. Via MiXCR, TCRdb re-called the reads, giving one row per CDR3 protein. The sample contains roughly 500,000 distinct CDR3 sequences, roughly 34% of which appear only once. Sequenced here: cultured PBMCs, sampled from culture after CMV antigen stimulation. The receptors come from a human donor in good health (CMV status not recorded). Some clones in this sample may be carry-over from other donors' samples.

CDR3 in DNA: TGTGCCAGCAGCCATACTAGCGGGAGGTCCTACAATGAGCAGTTCTTC. It specifies CASSHTSGRSYNEQFF. The chain couples TRBV12-3 or TRBV12-4 to TRBJ2-1, with 12 nucleotides matching TRBD2. The junction had 4 bases not matched to a gene; V was cut back by 6 bases and J by 1 base. This CDR3 region has 16 residues.

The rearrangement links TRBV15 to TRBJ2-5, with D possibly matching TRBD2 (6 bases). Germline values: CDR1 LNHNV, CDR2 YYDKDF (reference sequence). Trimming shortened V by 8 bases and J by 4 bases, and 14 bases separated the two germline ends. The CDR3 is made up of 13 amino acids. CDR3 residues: CATHPSGAETQYF. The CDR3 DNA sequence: TGTGCCACCCACCCGTCGGGAGCAGAGACCCAGTACTTC.

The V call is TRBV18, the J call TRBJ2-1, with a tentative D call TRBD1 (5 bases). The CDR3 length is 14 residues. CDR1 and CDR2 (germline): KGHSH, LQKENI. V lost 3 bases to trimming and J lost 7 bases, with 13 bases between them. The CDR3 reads CASSPGQVMNEQFF. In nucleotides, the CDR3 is TGTGCCAGCTCACCGGGGCAAGTGATGAATGAGCAGTTCTTC.

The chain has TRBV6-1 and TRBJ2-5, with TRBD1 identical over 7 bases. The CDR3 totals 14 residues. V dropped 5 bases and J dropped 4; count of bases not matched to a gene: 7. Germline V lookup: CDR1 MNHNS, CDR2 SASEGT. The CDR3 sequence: CASSSTNRGETQYF. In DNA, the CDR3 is TGTGCCAGCAGTTCGACGAACAGGGGAGAGACCCAGTACTTC.

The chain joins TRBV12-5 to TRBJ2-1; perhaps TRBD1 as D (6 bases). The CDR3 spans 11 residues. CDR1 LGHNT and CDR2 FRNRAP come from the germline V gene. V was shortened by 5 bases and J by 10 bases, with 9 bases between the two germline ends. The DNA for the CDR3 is TGTGCTAGTGGTCCCGGGACAGAGCAGTTCTTC. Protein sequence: CASGPGTEQFF.

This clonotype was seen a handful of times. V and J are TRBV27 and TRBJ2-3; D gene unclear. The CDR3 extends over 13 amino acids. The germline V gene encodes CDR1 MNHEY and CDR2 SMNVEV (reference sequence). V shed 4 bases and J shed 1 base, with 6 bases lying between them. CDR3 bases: TGTGCCAGCAGTTGGGCGGGCACAGATACGCAGTATTTT. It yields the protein CASSWAGTDTQYF.

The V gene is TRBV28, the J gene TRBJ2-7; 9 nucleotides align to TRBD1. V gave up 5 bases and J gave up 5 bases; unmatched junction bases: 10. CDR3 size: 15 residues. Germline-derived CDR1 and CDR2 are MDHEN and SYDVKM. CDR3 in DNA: TGTGCCAGCAGTCTTGGCTCGGGACAGGGAAACGAGCAGTACTTC. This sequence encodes CASSLGSGQGNEQYF.

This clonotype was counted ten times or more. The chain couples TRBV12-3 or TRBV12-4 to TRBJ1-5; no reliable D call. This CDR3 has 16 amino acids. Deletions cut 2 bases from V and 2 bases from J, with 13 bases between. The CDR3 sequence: CASSLRQGNGNQPQHF. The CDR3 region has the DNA TGTGCCAGCAGTTTACGACAAGGTAATGGCAATCAGCCCCAGCATTTT.

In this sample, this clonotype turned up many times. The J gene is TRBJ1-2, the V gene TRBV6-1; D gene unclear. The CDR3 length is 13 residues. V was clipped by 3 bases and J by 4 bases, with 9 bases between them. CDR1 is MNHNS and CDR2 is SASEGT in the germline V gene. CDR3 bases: TGTGCCAGCAGTGAGTTACAGCTCTATGGCTACACCTTC. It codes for CASSELQLYGYTF.

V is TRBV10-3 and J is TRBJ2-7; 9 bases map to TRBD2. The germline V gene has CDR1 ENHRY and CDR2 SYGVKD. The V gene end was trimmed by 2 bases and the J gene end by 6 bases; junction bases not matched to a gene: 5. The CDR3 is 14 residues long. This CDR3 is CAISEGGLASEQYV. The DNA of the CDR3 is TGTGCCATCAGTGAGGGGGGACTAGCCTCCGAGCAGTACGTC.

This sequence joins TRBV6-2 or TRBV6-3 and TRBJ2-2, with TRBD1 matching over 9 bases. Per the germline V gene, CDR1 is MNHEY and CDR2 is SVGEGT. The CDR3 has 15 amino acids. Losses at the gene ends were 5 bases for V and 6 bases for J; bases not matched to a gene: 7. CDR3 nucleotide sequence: TGTGCCAGCAGTCCTATGGGACAGGGCGCCGGGGAGCTGTTTTTT. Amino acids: CASSPMGQGAGELFF.

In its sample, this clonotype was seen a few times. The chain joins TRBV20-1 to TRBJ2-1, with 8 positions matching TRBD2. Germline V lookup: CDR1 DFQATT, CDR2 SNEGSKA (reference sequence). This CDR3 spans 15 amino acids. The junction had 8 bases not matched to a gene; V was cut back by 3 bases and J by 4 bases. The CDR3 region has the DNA TGCAGTGCTAGGCGTGGGACTAGGGGGTACAATGAGCAGTTCTTC. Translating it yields CSARRGTRGYNEQFF.

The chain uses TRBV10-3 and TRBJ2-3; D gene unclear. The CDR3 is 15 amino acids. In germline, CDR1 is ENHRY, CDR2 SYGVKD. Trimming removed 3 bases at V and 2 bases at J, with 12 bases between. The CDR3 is CAISDLPGVTDTQYF. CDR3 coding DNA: TGTGCCATCAGTGATCTCCCAGGCGTCACAGATACGCAGTATTTT.

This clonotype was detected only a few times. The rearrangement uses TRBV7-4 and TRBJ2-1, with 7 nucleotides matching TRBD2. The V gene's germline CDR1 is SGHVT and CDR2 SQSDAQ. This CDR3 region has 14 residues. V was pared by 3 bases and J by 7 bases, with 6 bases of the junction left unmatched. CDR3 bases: TGTGCCAGCAGCTTCCCCGCCGGGAGGAATGAGCAGTTCTTC. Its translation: CASSFPAGRNEQFF.

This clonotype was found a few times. The CDR3 nucleotides read TGTGCCAGCGGGAACCGGGCGCAGCCCCAGCATTTT. Amino acids: CASGNRAQPQHF. The genes are TRBV7-6 and TRBJ1-5; D gene uncertain. The V gene lost 8 bases and the J gene lost 7 bases, with 12 bases spanning the gap. CDR3 length: 12 residues. CDR1 and CDR2 (germline): SGHVS, FNYEAQ.

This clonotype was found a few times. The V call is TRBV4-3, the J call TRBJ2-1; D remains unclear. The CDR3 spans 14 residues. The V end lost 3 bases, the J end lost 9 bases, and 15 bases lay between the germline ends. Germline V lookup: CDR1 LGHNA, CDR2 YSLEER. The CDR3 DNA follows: TGCGCCAGCAGCCAGCGATCCCTAGGAACTGAGCAGTTCTTC. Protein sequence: CASSQRSLGTEQFF.

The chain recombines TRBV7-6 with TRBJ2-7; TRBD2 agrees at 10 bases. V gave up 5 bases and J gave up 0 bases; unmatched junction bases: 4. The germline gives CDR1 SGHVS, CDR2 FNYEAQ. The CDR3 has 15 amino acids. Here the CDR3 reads CASSPTSGTSYEQYF. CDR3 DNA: TGTGCCAGCAGCCCTACTAGCGGGACCTCCTACGAGCAGTACTTC.

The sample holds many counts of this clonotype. The CDR3 sequence is CAISLAGVHEQFF. The CDR3, as DNA: TGTGCCATCAGCCTAGCGGGAGTACATGAGCAGTTCTTC. The V call is TRBV10-3, the J call TRBJ2-1; TRBD2 agrees at 10 bases. The CDR3 has 13 amino acids. Germline V gives CDR1 ENHRY, CDR2 SYGVKD. With V trimmed by 6 bases and J by 8 bases, 4 bases remained unmatched.

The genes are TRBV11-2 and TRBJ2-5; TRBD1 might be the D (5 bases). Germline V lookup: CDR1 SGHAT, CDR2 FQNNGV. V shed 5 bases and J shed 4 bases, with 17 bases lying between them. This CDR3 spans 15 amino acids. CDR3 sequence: CASSPPRGSGETQYF. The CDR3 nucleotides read TGTGCCAGCAGCCCCCCTAGGGGATCAGGAGAGACCCAGTACTTC.

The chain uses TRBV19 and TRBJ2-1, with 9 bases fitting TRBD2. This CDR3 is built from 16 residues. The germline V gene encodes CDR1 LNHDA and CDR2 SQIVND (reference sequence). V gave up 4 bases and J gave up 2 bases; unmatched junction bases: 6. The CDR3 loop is CASSKLAGTPYNEQFF. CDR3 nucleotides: TGTGCCAGTAGTAAGCTAGCGGGGACGCCCTACAATGAGCAGTTCTTC.

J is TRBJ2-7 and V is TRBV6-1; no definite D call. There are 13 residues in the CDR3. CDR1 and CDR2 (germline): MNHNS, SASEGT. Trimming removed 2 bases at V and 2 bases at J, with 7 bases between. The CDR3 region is CASSEMGPYEQYV. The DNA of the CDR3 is TGTGCCAGCAGTGAAATGGGTCCCTACGAGCAGTACGTC.

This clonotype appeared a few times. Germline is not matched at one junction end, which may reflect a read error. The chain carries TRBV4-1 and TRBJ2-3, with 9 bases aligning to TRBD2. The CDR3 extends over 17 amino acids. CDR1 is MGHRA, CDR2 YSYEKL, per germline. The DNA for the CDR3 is TGTGCCAGCAGCCAAGGAGAATGGACTAGCGATTTGGATACGCAGTATTTT. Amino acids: CASSQGEWTSDLDTQYF.

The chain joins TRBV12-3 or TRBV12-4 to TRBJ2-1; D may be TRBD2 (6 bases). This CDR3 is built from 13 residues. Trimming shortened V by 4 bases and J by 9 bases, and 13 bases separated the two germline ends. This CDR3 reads CASSSGLGVEQFF. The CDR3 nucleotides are TGTGCCAGCAGTTCGGGACTTGGGGTTGAGCAGTTCTTC.

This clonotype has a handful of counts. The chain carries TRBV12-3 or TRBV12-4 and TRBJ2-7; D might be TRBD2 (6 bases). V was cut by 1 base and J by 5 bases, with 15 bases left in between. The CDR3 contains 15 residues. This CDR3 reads CASSLVWRGKDEQYF. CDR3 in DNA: TGTGCCAGCAGTTTAGTTTGGAGGGGAAAGGACGAGCAGTACTTC.

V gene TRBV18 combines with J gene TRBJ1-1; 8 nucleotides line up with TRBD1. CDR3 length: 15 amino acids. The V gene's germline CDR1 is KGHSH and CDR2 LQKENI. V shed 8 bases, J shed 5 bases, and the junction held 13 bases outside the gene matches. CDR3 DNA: TGTGCCAGCCACTTTGGACAGGGCGGTTGGACTGAAGCTTTCTTT. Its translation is CASHFGQGGWTEAFF.

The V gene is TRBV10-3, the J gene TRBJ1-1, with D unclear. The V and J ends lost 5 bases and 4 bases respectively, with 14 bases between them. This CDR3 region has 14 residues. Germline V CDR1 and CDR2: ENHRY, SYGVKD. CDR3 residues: CAISLGWKGTEAFF. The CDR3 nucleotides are TGTGCCATCAGTCTAGGGTGGAAGGGCACTGAAGCTTTCTTT.

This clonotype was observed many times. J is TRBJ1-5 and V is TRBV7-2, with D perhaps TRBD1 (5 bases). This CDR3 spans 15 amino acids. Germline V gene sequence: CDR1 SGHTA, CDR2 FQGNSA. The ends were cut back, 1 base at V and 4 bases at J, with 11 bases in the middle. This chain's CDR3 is CASSLEMAGNQPQHF. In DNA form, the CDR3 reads TGTGCCAGCAGCTTAGAAATGGCAGGGAATCAGCCCCAGCATTTT.

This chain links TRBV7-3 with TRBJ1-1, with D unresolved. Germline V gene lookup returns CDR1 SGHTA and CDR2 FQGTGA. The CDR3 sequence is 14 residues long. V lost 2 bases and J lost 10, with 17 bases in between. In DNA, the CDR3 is TGTGCCAGCAGCTTACTCCCTCCGCCCGCCGTAGCTTTCTTT. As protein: CASSLLPPPAVAFF.

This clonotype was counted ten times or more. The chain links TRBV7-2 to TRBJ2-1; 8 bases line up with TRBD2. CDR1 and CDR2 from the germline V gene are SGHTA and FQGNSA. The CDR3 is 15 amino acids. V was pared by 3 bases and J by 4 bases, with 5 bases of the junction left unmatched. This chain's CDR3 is CASSLEGGGYNEQFF. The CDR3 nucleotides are TGTGCCAGCAGCTTGGAGGGCGGGGGGTACAATGAGCAGTTCTTC.